The present entry profiles one T cell receptor beta chain with its context. The antigen is not known. The data stem from a study of lymphopenia after photon versus proton radiotherapy. TCRdb's copy holds only in-frame clones and misses some; the assay was immunoSEQ multiplex PCR. The table lists tens of thousands of clones, 75% to 90% of them singletons. Study-wide points: A bigger post-nadir fall in TCR diversity correlated inversely with survival time in deceased patients. Photon-treated patients lost naive T cells and TCR diversity; proton-treated stayed stable. Better survival with proton therapy was suggested as possible, not demonstrated.

Germline V gene data show CDR1 as MGHRA and CDR2 as YSYEKL. V trimming: 3 bases; J trimming: 2 bases; junction bases outside the gene matches: 10. The CDR3 has 18 amino acids. V and J are TRBV4-1 and TRBJ2-5, with TRBD2 matching over 12 bases. The source of this sequence is a man in his 60s with pancreatic cancer. The sequenced sample was peripheral blood, obtained from a patient treated with photon-based radiotherapy. The CDR3 sequence is CASSHSPLAGGQQETQYF. As DNA, the CDR3 is TGCGCCAGCAGCCATAGCCCCCTAGCGGGGGGGCAACAAGAGACCCAGTACTTC.